The rows below give T cell receptor beta chains drawn from one sample of a study of neoadjuvant anti-PD-1 for oral cavity cancer. Sequencing used immunoSEQ multiplex PCR; TCRdb keeps in-frame clones, though not all of them. The data show more than 25,000 clones, with roughly 80% seen just once and roughly 3.2% held by the top ten. This specimen consisted of PBMCs, obtained after nivolumab (anti-PD-1) treatment. These receptors came from a person between 40 and 79 years old with oral cavity squamous cell carcinoma. The CDR3 runs from the conserved cysteine through the conserved F or W. D genes are given only for firm matches. Clone size appears in some rows only: once, few, many, or a class for an expanded clone.

>TRBV11-2|TRBJ2-5|-|TRBD2
TGTGCCAGCAGCTTATTAGCGGGGGTTGGAGAGACCCAGTACTTC
CASSLLAGVGETQYF
>TRBV5-1|TRBJ2-7|-|TRBD1
TGCGCCAGCAGCCGGGACAGGGCCGACGAGCAGTACTTC
CASSRDRADEQYF
>TRBV5-6|TRBJ2-1|-|-
TGTGCCAGCAGCCCCGGGTGGGGGAACAATGAGCAGTTCTTC
CASSPGWGNNEQFF
>TRBV5-1|TRBJ1-4|-|-
TGCGCCAGCAGCTTAGGACTGGGAGATAATGAAAAACTGTTTTTT
CASSLGLGDNEKLFF
>TRBV7-2|TRBJ1-2|-|-
TGTGCCAGCAGCACGACAGTGAACTATGGCTACACCTTC
CASSTTVNYGYTF
>TRBV30|TRBJ2-1|-|TRBD2
TGTGCCTGCAGTAGCGGGGGGCCAATCTACAATGAGCAGTTCTTC
CACSSGGPIYNEQFF
>TRBV6-1|TRBJ1-2|few|-
TGTGCCAGCAGAGGGCCTAGCGGCTACACCTTC
CASRGPSGYTF
>TRBV19|TRBJ1-2|-|-
TGTGCCAGTAGTATTTCGGACAGCTACTATGGCTACACCTTC
CASSISDSYYGYTF
>TRBV4-2|TRBJ1-6|-|-
TGTGCCAGCAGCCGGGACGGGAATTCACCCCTCCACTTT
CASSRDGNSPLHF
>TRBV4-1|TRBJ1-4|-|-
TGCGCCAGCAGCCGCGGCGTTGCAACTAATGAAAAACTGTTTTTT
CASSRGVATNEKLFF
>TRBV25-1|TRBJ2-2|-|TRBD1
TGTGCCAGCAGTAAACAGGGGGCTGGGGCCGGGGAGCTGTTTTTT
CASSKQGAGAGELFF
>TRBV4-3|TRBJ2-1|-|-
TGCGCCAGCAGCCGCGACACTTTATTGGGCAATGAGCAGTTCTTC
CASSRDTLLGNEQFF
>TRBV4-1|TRBJ2-3|-|TRBD2
TGCGCCAGCAGCCAAGAACAGCGGGGGGGACCAGATACGCAGTATTTT
CASSQEQRGGPDTQYF
>TRBV28|TRBJ1-6|-|-
TGTGCCAGCAAGCAGGGTATGGGGAATTCACCCCTCCACTTT
CASKQGMGNSPLHF
>TRBV5-6|TRBJ1-4|-|TRBD1
TGTGCCAGCAGCGTGACAGGGGGTACTAATGAAAAACTGTTTTTT
CASSVTGGTNEKLFF
>TRBV27|TRBJ1-6|-|-
TGTGCCAGCTCGTTGGAGGGCTCCTATAATTCACCCCTCCACTTT
CASSLEGSYNSPLHF
>TRBV28|TRBJ1-6|once|TRBD1
TGTGCCAGCAGTTTGGCAGGGACAGGTCCCGGGGATTCACCCCTCCACTTT
CASSLAGTGPGDSPLHF
>TRBV5-1|TRBJ1-1|-|-
TGCGCCAGCAGCCCTCGTGAAACAGGGCCTAAAATGAACACTGAAGCTTTCTTT
CASSPRETGPKMNTEAFF
>TRBV27|TRBJ1-3|-|TRBD1
TGTGCCAGCAGCCCGGGGGACAGGGTAACTGGAAACACCATATATTTT
CASSPGDRVTGNTIYF
>TRBV5-8|TRBJ1-2|-|-
TGTGCCAGCAGCTTCTTAGGAAACTATGGCTACACCTTC
CASSFLGNYGYTF
>TRBV2|TRBJ1-6|-|TRBD1
TGTGCCAGCAGTGATGCCCAGGGGGGTTATTCACCCCTCCACTTT
CASSDAQGGYSPLHF
>TRBV29-1|TRBJ2-7|-|TRBD1
TGCAGCGGACTCACCGGGACAGTCAACGAGCAGTACTTC
CSGLTGTVNEQYF
>TRBV2|TRBJ2-2|-|-
TGTGCCAGCCTGCTCTTGAACACCGGGGAGCTGTTTTTT
CASLLLNTGELFF
>TRBV19|TRBJ1-2|-|-
TGTGCCAGTAGTATACGCGGGAGTTCTGCCAGGGCGGTAGATGGCTACACCTTC
CASSIRGSSARAVDGYTF
>TRBV5-4|TRBJ2-1|-|-
TGTGCCAGCAGCAACGGACACTCGCTCTACAATGAGCAGTTCTTC
CASSNGHSLYNEQFF
>TRBV19|TRBJ1-5|few|TRBD1
TGTGCCAGTAGTGAGGGACAGAATCAGCCCCAGCATTTT
CASSEGQNQPQHF
>TRBV5-1|TRBJ2-5|-|-
TGCGCCAGCAGCTTGGACACTCAAGAGACCCAGTACTTC
CASSLDTQETQYF
>TRBV7-3|TRBJ2-5|once|-
TGTGCCAGCAGCTTAGGGACATCGGGGTACCAAGAGACCCAGTACTTC
CASSLGTSGYQETQYF